The sequence of this TCR beta chain was determined in a study of OX40 agonist ivuxolimab in advanced cancers. Method: immunoSEQ multiplex PCR; TCRdb's copy keeps in-frame clones and lacks some. The sample holds 60,000 to 65,000 clones, 91% seen once. The V gene's germline CDR1 is MNHNY and CDR2 SVGAGI (reference sequence). The CDR3 runs to 14 residues. Trimming removed 9 bases from V and 4 bases from J; junction bases left unmatched: 11. This rearrangement joins TRBV6-6 to TRBJ2-7; 8 nucleotides line up with TRBD2. This TCR was recovered from an adult with an advanced solid tumor such as melanoma, head and neck, liver or kidney cancer. Specimen: CD4+ or CD8+ T cells sorted from blood, collected in a trial of the OX40 agonist ivuxolimab. The CDR3 region is CASSQSGSRYEQYF. The CDR3 region has the DNA TGTGCCAGTTCTCAAAGCGGGAGTCGGTACGAGCAGTACTTC.